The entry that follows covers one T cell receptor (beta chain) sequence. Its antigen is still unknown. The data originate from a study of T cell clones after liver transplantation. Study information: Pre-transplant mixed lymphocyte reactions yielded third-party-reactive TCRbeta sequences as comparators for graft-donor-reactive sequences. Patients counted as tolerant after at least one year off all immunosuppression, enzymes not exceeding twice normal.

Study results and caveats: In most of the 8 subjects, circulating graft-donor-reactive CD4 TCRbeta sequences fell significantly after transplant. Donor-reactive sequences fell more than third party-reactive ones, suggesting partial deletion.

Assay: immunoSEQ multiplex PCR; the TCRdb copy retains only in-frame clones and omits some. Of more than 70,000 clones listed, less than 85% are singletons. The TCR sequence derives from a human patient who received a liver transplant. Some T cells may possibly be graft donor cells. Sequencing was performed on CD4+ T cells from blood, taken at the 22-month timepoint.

CDR3 amino acids: CASRTGQGRTGELFF. As DNA, the CDR3 is TGTGCCAGCAGAACGGGACAGGGTCGGACCGGGGAGCTGTTTTTT. The V call is TRBV6-5, the J call TRBJ2-2, with 9 bases identical to TRBD1. J was trimmed by 5 bases and V by 6 bases; bases with no gene match: 7. This CDR3 is 15 amino acids long. Germline V gives CDR1 MNHEY, CDR2 SVGAGI.